These T cell receptor beta chains were read from a single sample in a study of shared clonotypes between healthy human individuals. Some clones are missing from TCRdb's copy, which holds only in-frame ones; the method was immunoSEQ multiplex PCR. Here the sample spans over 75,000 clones, about 70% being singletons. What was sequenced was memory CD8+ T cells sorted from blood. These TCRs come from a man between 25 and 39 years old in good health. The conserved cysteine and the conserved F or W are not part of the CDR3 here.

V	length	J	CDR3
TRBV10-1	13	TRBJ2-1	ASSEQPRPHNEQF
TRBV27	11	TRBJ2-1	ASARGTYNEQF
TRBV5-1	13	TRBJ2-3	ASSFGTTSTDTQY
TRBV5-1	12	TRBJ2-7	ASSLAGRGDEQY
TRBV11-3	12	TRBJ2-3	ASSPPDRGDTQY
TRBV7-2	14	TRBJ1-1	ASSLEGGHGFTEAF
TRBV28	13	TRBJ2-4	ASGELAGGENIQY
TRBV6-1	13	TRBJ2-5	ASSELSGSGETQY
TRBV5-1	12	TRBJ2-1	ASSFLGTGNEQF
TRBV5-4	10	TRBJ2-7	ASSLVEGEQY